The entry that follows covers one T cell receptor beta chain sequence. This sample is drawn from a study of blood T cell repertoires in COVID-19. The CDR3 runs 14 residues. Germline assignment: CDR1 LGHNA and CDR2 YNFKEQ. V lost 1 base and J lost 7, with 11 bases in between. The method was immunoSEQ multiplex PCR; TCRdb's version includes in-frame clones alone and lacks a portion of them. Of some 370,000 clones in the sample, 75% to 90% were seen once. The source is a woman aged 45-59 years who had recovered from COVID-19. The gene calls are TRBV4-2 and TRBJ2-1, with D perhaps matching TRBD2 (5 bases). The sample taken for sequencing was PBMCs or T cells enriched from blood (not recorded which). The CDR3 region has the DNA TGTGCCAGCAGCCAAGTCAGCGGAGAGAATGAGCAGTTCTTC. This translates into CASSQVSGENEQFF.